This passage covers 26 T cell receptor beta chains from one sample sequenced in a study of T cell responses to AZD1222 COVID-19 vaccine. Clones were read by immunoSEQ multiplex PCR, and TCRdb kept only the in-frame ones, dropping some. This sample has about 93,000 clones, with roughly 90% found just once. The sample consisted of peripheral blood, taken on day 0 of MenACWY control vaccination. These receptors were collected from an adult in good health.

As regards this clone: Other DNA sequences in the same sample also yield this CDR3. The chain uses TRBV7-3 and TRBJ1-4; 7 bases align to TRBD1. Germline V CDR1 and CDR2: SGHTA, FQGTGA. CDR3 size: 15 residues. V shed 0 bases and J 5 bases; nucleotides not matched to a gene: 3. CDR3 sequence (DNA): TGTGCCAGCAGCTTAACAGGGGGCGCAAATGAAAAACTGTTTTTT. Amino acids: CASSLTGGANEKLFF.

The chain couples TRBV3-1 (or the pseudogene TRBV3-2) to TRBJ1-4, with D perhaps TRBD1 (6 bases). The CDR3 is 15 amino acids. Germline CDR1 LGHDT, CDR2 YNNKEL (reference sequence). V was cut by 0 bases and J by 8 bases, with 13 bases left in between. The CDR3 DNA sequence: TGTGCCAGCAGCCAAGATCTCAGGGGACGGGAAAAACTGTTTTTT. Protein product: CASSQDLRGREKLFF.

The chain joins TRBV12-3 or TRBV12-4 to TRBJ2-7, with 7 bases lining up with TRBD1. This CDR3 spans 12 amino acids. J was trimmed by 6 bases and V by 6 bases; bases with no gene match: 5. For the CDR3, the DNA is TGTGCCAGCAGGGCAGACAGGGTCGAGCAGTACTTC. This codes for CASRADRVEQYF.

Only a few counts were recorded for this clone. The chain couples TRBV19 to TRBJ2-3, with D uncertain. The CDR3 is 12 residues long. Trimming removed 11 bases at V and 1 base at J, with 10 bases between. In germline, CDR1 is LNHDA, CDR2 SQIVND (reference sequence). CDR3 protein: CASNEGTDTQYF. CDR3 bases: TGTGCCTCCAATGAGGGCACAGATACGCAGTATTTT.

CDR3 loop: CASSSRGTGSTDTQYF. The CDR3 DNA reads as TGTGCCAGCAGTTCCAGGGGGACGGGTAGCACAGATACGCAGTATTTT. The rearrangement joins TRBV28 to TRBJ2-3, with 7 bases lining up with TRBD1. With V trimmed by 4 bases and J by 0 bases, 7 bases remained unmatched. This CDR3 contains 16 residues. CDR1 and CDR2 (germline): MDHEN, SYDVKM.

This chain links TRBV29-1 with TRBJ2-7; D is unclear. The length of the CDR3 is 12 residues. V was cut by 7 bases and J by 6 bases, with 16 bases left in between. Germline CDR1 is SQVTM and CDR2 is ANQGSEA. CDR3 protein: CSANYLGAEQYF. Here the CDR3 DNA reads TGCAGCGCCAACTACCTTGGAGCCGAGCAGTACTTC.

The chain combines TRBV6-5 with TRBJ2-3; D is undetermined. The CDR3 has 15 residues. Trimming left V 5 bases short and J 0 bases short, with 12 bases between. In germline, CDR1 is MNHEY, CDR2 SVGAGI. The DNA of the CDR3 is TGTGCCAGCAGTCACCCGACCCTGAGCACAGATACGCAGTATTTT. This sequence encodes CASSHPTLSTDTQYF.

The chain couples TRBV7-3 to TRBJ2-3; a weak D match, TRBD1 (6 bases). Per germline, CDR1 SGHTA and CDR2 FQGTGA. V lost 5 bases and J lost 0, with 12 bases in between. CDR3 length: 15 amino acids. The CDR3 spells CASSAKGDSTDTQYF. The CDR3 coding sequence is TGTGCCAGCAGCGCAAAGGGGGACAGCACAGATACGCAGTATTTT. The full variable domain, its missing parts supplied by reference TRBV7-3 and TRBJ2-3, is GAGVSQTPSNKVTEKGKYVELRCDPISGHTALYWYRQSLGQGPEFLIYFQGTGAADDSGLPNDRFFAVRPEGSVSTLKIQRTERGDSAVYLCASSAKGDSTDTQYFGPGTRLTVL.

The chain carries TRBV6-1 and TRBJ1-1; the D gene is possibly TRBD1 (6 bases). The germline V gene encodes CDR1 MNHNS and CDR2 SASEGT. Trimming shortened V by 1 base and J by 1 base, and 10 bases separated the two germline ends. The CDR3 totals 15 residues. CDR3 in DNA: TGTGCCAGCAGTGAAGACTGGGGACAGAACACTGAAGCTTTCTTT. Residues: CASSEDWGQNTEAFF.

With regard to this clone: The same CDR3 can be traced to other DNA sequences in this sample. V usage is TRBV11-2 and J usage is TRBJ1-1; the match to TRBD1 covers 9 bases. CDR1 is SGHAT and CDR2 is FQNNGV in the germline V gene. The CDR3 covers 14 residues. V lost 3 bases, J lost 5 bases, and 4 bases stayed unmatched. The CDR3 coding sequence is TGTGCCAGCAGCTTGGACAGGGGAAGAACTGAAGCTTTCTTT. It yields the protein CASSLDRGRTEAFF.

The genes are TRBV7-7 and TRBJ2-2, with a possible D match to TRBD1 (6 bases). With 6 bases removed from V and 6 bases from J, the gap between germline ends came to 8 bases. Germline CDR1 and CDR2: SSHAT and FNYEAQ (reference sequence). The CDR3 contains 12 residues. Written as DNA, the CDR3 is TGTGCCAGCAGGGGGGCGGCCGGGGAGCTGTTTTTT. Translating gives CASRGAAGELFF.

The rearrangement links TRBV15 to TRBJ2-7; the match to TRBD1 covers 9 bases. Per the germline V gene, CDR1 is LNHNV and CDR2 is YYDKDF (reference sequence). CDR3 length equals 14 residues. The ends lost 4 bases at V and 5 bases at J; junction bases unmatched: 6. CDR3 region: CATSTWDRDHEQYF. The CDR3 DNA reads TGTGCCACCAGCACCTGGGACAGGGATCACGAGCAGTACTTC.

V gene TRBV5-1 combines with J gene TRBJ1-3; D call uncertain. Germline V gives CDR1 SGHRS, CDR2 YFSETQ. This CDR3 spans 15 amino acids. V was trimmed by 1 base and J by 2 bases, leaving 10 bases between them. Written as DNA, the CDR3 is TGCGCCAGCAGCTTGTCTGGGCAGCCTGGAAACACCATATATTTT. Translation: CASSLSGQPGNTIYF.

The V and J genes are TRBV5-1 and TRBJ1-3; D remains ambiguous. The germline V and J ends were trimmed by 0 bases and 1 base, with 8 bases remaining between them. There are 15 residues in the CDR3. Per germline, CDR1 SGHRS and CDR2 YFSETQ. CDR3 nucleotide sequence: TGCGCCAGCAGCTTGGCGTTTGTATCTGGAAACACCATATATTTT. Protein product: CASSLAFVSGNTIYF.

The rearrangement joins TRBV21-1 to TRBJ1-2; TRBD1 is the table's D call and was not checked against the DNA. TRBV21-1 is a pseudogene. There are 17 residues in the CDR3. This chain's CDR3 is CASSKGGTGREGYGYTF. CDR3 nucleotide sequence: TGTGCCAGCAGCAAAGGAGGGACAGGGAGGGAGGGCTATGGCTACACCTTC.

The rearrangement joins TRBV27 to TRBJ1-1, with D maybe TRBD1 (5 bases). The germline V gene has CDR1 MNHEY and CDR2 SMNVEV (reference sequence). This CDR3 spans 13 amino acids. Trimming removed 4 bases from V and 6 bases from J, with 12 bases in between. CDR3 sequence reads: CASSSFRGAEAFF. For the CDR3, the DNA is TGTGCCAGCAGTTCCTTCCGGGGGGCTGAAGCTTTCTTT.

The CDR3 DNA follows: TGTGCCAGCAGTGAACTGGGGGCCGGAGCAGATACGCAGTATTTT. Translating gives CASSELGAGADTQYF. This rearrangement joins TRBV6-1 to TRBJ2-3, with TRBD1 as a possible D gene (6 bases). The V gene lost 2 bases and the J gene lost 4 bases, with 13 bases spanning the gap. Looked up from germline, CDR1 is MNHNS and CDR2 is SASEGT. The CDR3 is 15 amino acids.

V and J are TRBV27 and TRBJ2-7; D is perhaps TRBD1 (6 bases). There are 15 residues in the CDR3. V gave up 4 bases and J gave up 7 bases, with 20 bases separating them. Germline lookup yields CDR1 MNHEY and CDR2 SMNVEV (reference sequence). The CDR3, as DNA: TGTGCCAGCAGTTCATCAGGGGCGGCTGTCGGGGAGCAGTACTTC. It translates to CASSSSGAAVGEQYF.

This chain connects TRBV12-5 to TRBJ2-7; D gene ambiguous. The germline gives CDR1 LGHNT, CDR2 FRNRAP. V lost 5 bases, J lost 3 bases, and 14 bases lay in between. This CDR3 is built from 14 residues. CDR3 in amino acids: CASGHDLLNYEQYF. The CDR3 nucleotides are TGTGCTAGTGGTCATGACCTCCTGAACTACGAGCAGTACTTC.

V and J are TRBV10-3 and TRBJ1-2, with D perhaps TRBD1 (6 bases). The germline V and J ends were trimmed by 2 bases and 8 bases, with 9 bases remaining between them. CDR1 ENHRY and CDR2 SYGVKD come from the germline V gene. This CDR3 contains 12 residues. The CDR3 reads CAISEKTGGYTF. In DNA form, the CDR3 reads TGTGCCATCAGTGAGAAGACAGGAGGCTACACCTTC.

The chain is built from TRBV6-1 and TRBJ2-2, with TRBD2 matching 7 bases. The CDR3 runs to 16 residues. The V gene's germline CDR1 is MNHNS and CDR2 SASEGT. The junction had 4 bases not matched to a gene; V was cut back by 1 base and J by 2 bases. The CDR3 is CASSEVGTINTGELFF. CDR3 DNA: TGTGCCAGCAGTGAAGTTGGGACTATCAACACCGGGGAGCTGTTTTTT.

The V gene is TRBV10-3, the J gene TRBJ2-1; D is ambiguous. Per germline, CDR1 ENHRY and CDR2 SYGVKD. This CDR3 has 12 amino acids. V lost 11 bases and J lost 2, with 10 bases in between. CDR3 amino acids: CAATGPYNEQFF. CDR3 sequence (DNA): TGTGCCGCAACCGGACCCTACAATGAGCAGTTCTTC.

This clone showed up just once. CDR3 residues: CASSSGPGLGQETQYF. The CDR3 nucleotides are TGTGCCAGCAGCTCTGGTCCGGGCTTAGGGCAAGAGACCCAGTACTTC. V is TRBV5-5 and J is TRBJ2-5; unclear D gene. This CDR3 region has 16 residues. Trimming left V 3 bases short and J 2 bases short, with 17 bases between. Germline CDR1 and CDR2: SGHKS and YYEKEE (reference sequence).

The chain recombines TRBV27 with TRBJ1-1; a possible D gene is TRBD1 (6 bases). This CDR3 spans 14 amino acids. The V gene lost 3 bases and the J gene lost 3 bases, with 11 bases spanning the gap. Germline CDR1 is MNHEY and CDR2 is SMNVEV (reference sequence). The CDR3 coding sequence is TGTGCCAGCAGTTTCGGGGGGGCGTACACTGAAGCTTTCTTT. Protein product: CASSFGGAYTEAFF.

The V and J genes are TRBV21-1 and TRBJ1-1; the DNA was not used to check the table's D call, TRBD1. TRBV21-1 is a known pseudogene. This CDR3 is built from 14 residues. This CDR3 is CASSKGRQGFEAFF. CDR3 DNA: TGTGCCAGCAGCAAAGGGAGGCAGGGGTTTGAAGCTTTCTTT.

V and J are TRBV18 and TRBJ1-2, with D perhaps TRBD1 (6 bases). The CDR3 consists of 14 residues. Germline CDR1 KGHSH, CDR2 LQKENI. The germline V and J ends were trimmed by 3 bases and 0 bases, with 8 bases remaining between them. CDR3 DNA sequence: TGTGCCAGCTCACCCCGGACAGCTAACTATGGCTACACCTTC. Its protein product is CASSPRTANYGYTF. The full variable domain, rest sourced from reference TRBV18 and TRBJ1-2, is NAGVMQNPRHLVRRRGQEARLRCSPMKGHSHVYWYRQLPEEGLKFMVYLQKENIIDESGMPKERFSAEFPKEGPSILRIQQVVRGDSAAYFCASSPRTANYGYTFGSGTRLTVV.